This T cell receptor beta chain comes out of a study of memory CD4+ T cells and cytomegalovirus serostatus. Overall study results and limits: About two fifths of the roughly 150 known CMV-associated TCRbeta sequences appeared in CD4+ memory.

Single viable CD3+CD4+CD8-CD45RO+ cells were sorted as the memory CD4+ T cells. CMV serostatus came from serum IgG against pp150, pp28, p38, p52. Method: immunoSEQ multiplex PCR; TCRdb's copy keeps in-frame clones and lacks some. The sample lists roughly 64,000 clones; roughly three quarters were seen once. Comment on this clone: Its cognate antigen is unknown.

The sequence was obtained from an adult in good health and CMV-seronegative. Material: memory CD4+ T cells from blood.

The CDR3 here is CASSSSDRRYSNQPQHF. The CDR3 nucleotides are TGTGCCAGCAGCTCTTCGGACAGACGATATAGCAATCAGCCCCAGCATTTT. The J gene is TRBJ1-5, the V gene TRBV5-6; a possible D gene is TRBD1 (6 bases). Looked up from germline, CDR1 is SGHDT and CDR2 is YYEEEE. The V gene lost 3 bases and the J gene lost 0 bases, with 16 bases spanning the gap. The CDR3 covers 17 residues.